This T cell receptor (beta chain) was sequenced for a study of T cell responses to AZD1222 COVID-19 vaccine. As regards this clone: The antigen remains unidentified.

Study observations and caveats: The CD4 TCRs associated with vaccination extended across spike and predominated at 160-218 and 743-854. Mostly white British, mostly female donors; authors suggested clonal diversity may be underestimated.

The assay was immunoSEQ multiplex PCR, and TCRdb's table has in-frame clones only and misses some. The table lists 100,000 to 150,000 clones, roughly 90% of them singletons. This sequence was found in an adult in good health. The sequencing used peripheral blood, collected on day 0 of AZD1222 vaccination.

This chain's CDR3 is CASSSSGTLREQYF. The CDR3, as DNA: TGTGCCAGCAGCTCTAGCGGGACCTTGAGGGAGCAGTACTTC. The V call is TRBV7-9, the J call TRBJ2-7; 9 bases agree with TRBD2. Germline V gives CDR1 SEHNR, CDR2 FQNEAQ (reference sequence). With V trimmed by 4 bases and J by 7 bases, 8 bases remained unmatched. This CDR3 region has 14 residues.